Below, 26 T cell receptor beta chains from the same sample are listed, as sequenced in a study of shared clonotypes between healthy human individuals. CD45RO-negative, CCR7-positively selected cells formed the naive CD8 fraction, excluding terminally differentiated effector memory CD45RA+ cells. The data were produced by immunoSEQ multiplex PCR, yet TCRdb's version contains in-frame clones alone and is incomplete. The data show around 2.1 million clones, 85% to 95% seen once. Sequencing used naive CD8+ T cells from PBMCs. The receptors shown here come from a young man in good health. Some clones in this sample may be carry-over from other donors' samples.

CDR3 residues: CASSQGPTSAATQYF. The DNA for the CDR3 is TGCGCCAGCAGCCAAGGTCCGACTAGCGCGGCTACGCAGTATTTT. The gene calls are TRBV4-3 and TRBJ2-3; 8 bases are a match to TRBD2. This CDR3 is 15 amino acids long. V shed 1 base, J shed 8 bases, and the junction held 8 bases outside the gene matches. Germline lookup yields CDR1 LGHNA and CDR2 YSLEER.

The chain couples TRBV7-9 to TRBJ1-4; D ambiguous. Germline assignment: CDR1 SEHNR and CDR2 FQNEAQ (reference sequence). This CDR3 has 13 amino acids. The V and J ends lost 3 bases and 8 bases respectively, with 10 bases between them. The CDR3 sequence: CASSFASQEKLFF. The CDR3 region has the DNA TGTGCCAGCAGCTTCGCCTCTCAGGAAAAACTGTTTTTT.

V gene TRBV7-9 combines with J gene TRBJ2-1; D is unresolved. Deletions cut 5 bases from V and 8 bases from J, with 22 bases between. The germline V gene has CDR1 SEHNR and CDR2 FQNEAQ (reference sequence). This CDR3 is 16 amino acids long. DNA of the CDR3: TGTGCCAGCAGCCCTATCCAACCAGTGCCTGGGGATGAGCAGTTCTTC. It specifies CASSPIQPVPGDEQFF.

The V and J genes are TRBV27 and TRBJ2-3; 11 positions match TRBD2. Trimming cost V 0 bases and J 10 bases; bases outside gene matches: 9. Per the germline V gene, CDR1 is MNHEY and CDR2 is SMNVEV (reference sequence). The CDR3 is 16 amino acids. CDR3 region: CASSLSGLAEAGAQYF. The CDR3 DNA reads TGTGCCAGCAGTTTATCGGGACTAGCGGAGGCTGGTGCGCAGTATTTT.

As to this clone: This sample also contains other DNA sequences that code for the same CDR3. The V call is TRBV11-2, the J call TRBJ2-7, with 9 bases identical to TRBD2. Germline CDR1 is SGHAT and CDR2 is FQNNGV. There are 14 residues in the CDR3. V trimming: 5 bases; J trimming: 0 bases; junction bases outside the gene matches: 2. The CDR3 DNA follows: TGTGCCAGCAGCCTGACTAGCGGCTCCTACGAGCAGTACTTC. Translation gives CASSLTSGSYEQYF.

The gene calls are TRBV7-8 and TRBJ2-1; 9 bases align to TRBD2. The CDR3 has 16 amino acids. Germline CDR1 is SGHVS and CDR2 is FQNEAQ. The V segment lost 1 base and the J segment 4 bases; nucleotides outside the gene matches: 5. The CDR3 here is CASSLVSSGIYNEQFF. CDR3 sequence (DNA): TGTGCCAGCAGCTTAGTCTCTAGCGGGATATACAATGAGCAGTTCTTC.

The chain carries TRBV2 and TRBJ2-7; D gene unclear. CDR1 and CDR2 (germline): SNHLY, FYNNEI. V gave up 2 bases and J gave up 4 bases, with 12 bases separating them. The CDR3 has 14 amino acids. The CDR3 here is CASSENMGGYEQYF. CDR3 DNA sequence: TGTGCCAGCAGTGAAAACATGGGTGGATACGAGCAGTACTTC.

CDR3 nucleotide sequence: TGCGCCAGCAGCCACCCGGGCGGGGCCGGGGGCTACACCTTC. Translation gives CASSHPGGAGGYTF. The V gene is TRBV4-3, the J gene TRBJ1-2, with D possibly TRBD1 on 5 matching bases. Germline V lookup: CDR1 LGHNA, CDR2 YSLEER. Trimming cost V 3 bases and J 8 bases, with 16 bases left between them. The CDR3 contains 14 residues.

The V gene is TRBV7-2, the J gene TRBJ1-2; the D is unclear. The V end lost 1 base, the J end lost 12 bases, and 18 bases lay between the germline ends. The CDR3 spans 14 residues. Germline loops: CDR1 SGHTA, CDR2 FQGNSA. The CDR3 protein is CASSLDANPGENTF. The CDR3 DNA follows: TGTGCCAGCAGCTTAGATGCAAACCCGGGTGAAAACACCTTC.

The chain uses TRBV6-5 and TRBJ2-3, with TRBD2 as a possible D gene (5 bases). CDR1 is MNHEY and CDR2 is SVGAGI in the germline V gene. V lost 5 bases to trimming and J lost 8 bases, with 8 bases between them. This CDR3 region has 11 residues. CDR3 nucleotides: TGTGCCAGCAGTACCGGAGGTACGCAGTATTTT. Its translation: CASSTGGTQYF.

V gene TRBV19 combines with J gene TRBJ1-5; weak D call: TRBD1 (5 bases). This CDR3 has 14 amino acids. The V end was cut by 10 bases, the J end by 5 bases, with 18 bases between. Germline V gene data show CDR1 as LNHDA and CDR2 as SQIVND (reference sequence). The CDR3 is CATQYVGDDQPQHF. CDR3 bases: TGTGCCACCCAGTATGTAGGGGACGATCAGCCCCAGCATTTT.

The rearrangement uses TRBV11-3 and TRBJ1-4, with D uncertain. Per germline, CDR1 SGHNT and CDR2 YENEEA. This CDR3 comprises 16 residues. Deletions cut 2 bases from V and 7 bases from J, with 17 bases between. CDR3: CASSLTKKGRCEKLFF. The CDR3 coding sequence is TGTGCCAGCAGCTTAACGAAGAAAGGGAGGTGTGAAAAACTGTTTTTT.

Note on this clone: The sample carries other DNA sequences with the same CDR3. The rearrangement joins TRBV9 to TRBJ2-7, with TRBD1 identical over 8 bases. The V segment lost 0 bases and the J segment 2 bases; nucleotides outside the gene matches: 4. Germline CDR1 SGDLS, CDR2 YYNGEE. There are 15 residues in the CDR3. The CDR3 is CASSVAGTGAYEQYF. In nucleotides, the CDR3 is TGTGCCAGCAGCGTAGCCGGGACAGGCGCCTACGAGCAGTACTTC.

This clone was counted a single time. The identical CDR3 is also encoded by other nucleotide sequences in the sample. The chain uses TRBV10-3 and TRBJ2-1; D may be TRBD2 (5 bases). CDR3 length equals 14 residues. Trimming removed 2 bases from V and 1 base from J, with 6 bases in between. Germline V gene data show CDR1 as ENHRY and CDR2 as SYGVKD. As DNA, the CDR3 is TGTGCCATCAGTGAGGAGGGATCCTACAATGAGCAGTTCTTC. Amino acids: CAISEEGSYNEQFF.

This clone was counted a single time. The chain is built from TRBV5-6 and TRBJ2-3, with TRBD2 matching over 9 bases. The CDR3 runs 18 residues. The junction had 13 bases not matched to a gene; V was cut back by 0 bases and J by 5 bases. CDR1 and CDR2 from the germline V gene are SGHDT and YYEEEE. This chain's CDR3 is CASSLGYRREGREDTQYF. Here the CDR3 DNA reads TGTGCCAGCAGCTTGGGGTATCGGCGGGAGGGCCGGGAAGATACGCAGTATTTT.

The chain links TRBV30 to TRBJ2-3; tentative D call: TRBD2 (6 bases). The CDR3 is made up of 13 amino acids. Germline V lookup: CDR1 GTSNPN, CDR2 SVGIG (reference sequence). V was pared by 2 bases and J by 6 bases, with 12 bases between. As DNA, the CDR3 is TGTGCCTGGAGTACGATGGGGAGGGATACGCAGTATTTT. It yields the protein CAWSTMGRDTQYF.

CDR3: CASSRRGTEETQYF. CDR3 bases: TGTGCCAGCAGTCGCCGTGGGACAGAAGAGACCCAGTACTTC. The chain links TRBV9 to TRBJ2-5; 7 nucleotides match TRBD1. This CDR3 is 14 amino acids long. The ends lost 5 bases at V and 3 bases at J; junction bases unmatched: 7. Germline values: CDR1 SGDLS, CDR2 YYNGEE.

The chain uses TRBV19 and TRBJ1-1; D might be TRBD1 (6 bases). Trimming left V 5 bases short and J 3 bases short, with 13 bases between. Germline V CDR1 and CDR2: LNHDA, SQIVND (reference sequence). This CDR3 has 14 amino acids. For the CDR3, the DNA is TGTGCCAGTAGTCCGTTAGAGGGGGACACTGAAGCTTTCTTT. It codes for CASSPLEGDTEAFF.

This chain joins TRBV25-1 and TRBJ2-1, with D tentatively TRBD2 (6 bases). V was cut by 3 bases and J by 6 bases, with 12 bases left in between. The CDR3 has 14 amino acids. Germline V gene sequence: CDR1 MGHDK, CDR2 SYGVNS. CDR3 region: CASSDTGVRNEQFF. For the CDR3, the DNA is TGTGCCAGCAGTGACACGGGAGTGCGCAATGAGCAGTTCTTC.

The chain carries TRBV6-6 and TRBJ2-7, with 8 bases that match TRBD1. The CDR3 loop spans 12 amino acids. The junction had 3 bases not matched to a gene; V was cut back by 8 bases and J by 3 bases. Germline CDR1 MNHNY, CDR2 SVGAGI (reference sequence). This CDR3 reads CASWDRNYEQYF. The CDR3 bases are TGTGCCAGCTGGGACAGGAACTACGAGCAGTACTTC.

The chain is built from TRBV7-9 and TRBJ2-3, with 7 nucleotides matching TRBD1. V lost 6 bases, J lost 2 bases, and 8 bases stayed unmatched. Germline values: CDR1 SEHNR, CDR2 FQNEAQ (reference sequence). This CDR3 has 15 amino acids. The CDR3 coding sequence is TGTGCCAGCAGTCCGAAGGGGGCCCCCACAGATACGCAGTATTTT. It specifies CASSPKGAPTDTQYF.

J is TRBJ1-2 and V is TRBV28, with D unresolved. Trimming removed 5 bases at V and 8 bases at J, with 15 bases between. The germline gives CDR1 MDHEN, CDR2 SYDVKM. CDR3 length equals 13 residues. Here the CDR3 DNA reads TGTGCCAGCAGTCCGCGACTATTGCGGGGCTACACCTTC. Amino acids: CASSPRLLRGYTF.

The rearrangement links TRBV27 to TRBJ2-7; D gene unclear. There are 13 residues in the CDR3. V lost 2 bases to trimming and J lost 4 bases, with 9 bases between them. Germline-derived CDR1 and CDR2 are MNHEY and SMNVEV (reference sequence). CDR3 sequence: CASSLLGMYEQYF. The DNA for the CDR3 is TGTGCCAGCAGTTTACTGGGCATGTACGAGCAGTACTTC.

V is TRBV6-6 and J is TRBJ1-4; no firm D call. Trimming stripped 1 base from V and 4 bases from J, with 4 bases between. Germline V CDR1 and CDR2: MNHNY, SVGAGI (reference sequence). The CDR3 extends over 13 amino acids. As DNA, the CDR3 is TGTGCCAGCAGTTACTGGAATAATGAAAAACTGTTTTTT. Translating gives CASSYWNNEKLFF.

This chain uses TRBV27 with TRBJ1-2, with 7 bases aligning to TRBD1. In germline, CDR1 is MNHEY, CDR2 SMNVEV (reference sequence). The V segment lost 6 bases and the J segment 8 bases; nucleotides outside the gene matches: 18. The CDR3 contains 16 residues. The CDR3 sequence is CASRSRGTAVNGGYTF. CDR3 DNA sequence: TGTGCCAGCAGATCTCGGGGGACAGCAGTTAATGGAGGCTACACCTTC.

This clone was counted once. The rearrangement joins TRBV7-3 to TRBJ2-7; TRBD1 might be the D (6 bases). V lost 3 bases and J 3 bases, leaving 9 bases between the germline ends. The germline CDR1 and CDR2 sequences are SGHTA and FQGTGA. This CDR3 spans 13 amino acids. The CDR3, as DNA: TGTGCCAGCAGCTTTCACAGGGACTACGAGCAGTACTTC. Translated: CASSFHRDYEQYF.